The source of this T cell receptor beta chain is a study of blood T cell repertoires in COVID-19. About the study: Both acute and convalescent COVID-19 samples were obtained from the United States, Italy and Spain. T cells, B-cell-depleted T cells, or PBMCs provided the cDNA or gDNA that served as material.

Germline V gene data show CDR1 as SGHDT and CDR2 as YYEEEE. The CDR3 totals 14 residues. V was shortened by 0 bases and J by 1 base, with 4 bases between the two germline ends. In the authors' methods: By means of reference gene primer amplification, nucleated cell counts were estimated. Measured with immunoSEQ multiplex PCR; TCRdb has only the in-frame clones, and not every one. V and J calls and clone size come straight from that table; D and trimming were deduced from the DNA. The data hold 150,000 to 200,000 clones, with around 74% observed a single time. Seattle participants joined during active infection and were tracked over time.

Sequencing was carried out using peripheral blood. This clonotype originated in a woman aged 60-70 years with COVID-19, enrolled during active disease. The chain is built from TRBV5-6 and TRBJ2-2; no firm D call. The CDR3 DNA reads TGTGCCAGCAGCTTGGGAGTGAACACCGGGGAGCTGTTTTTT. Protein: CASSLGVNTGELFF.